Shown below are 14 T cell receptor beta chains from a single sample sequenced in a study of PD-1 blockade in classical Hodgkin lymphoma. Sequencing used immunoSEQ multiplex PCR; TCRdb keeps in-frame clones, though not all of them. The data show 95,000 to 100,000 clones, with 80% to 90% seen just once and under 7.5% held by the top ten. Autologous stem cell transplantation was followed by relapse in every patient, and brentuximab vedotin exposure varied. This specimen consisted of peripheral blood mononuclear cells (PBMCs), obtained before the second cycle of nivolumab. The receptors here all came from a human donor with classical Hodgkin lymphoma.

This rearrangement joins TRBV14 to TRBJ2-5; either TRBD1 or TRBD2 may supply D (5 bases each). Looked up from germline, CDR1 is SGHDN and CDR2 is FVKESK. The CDR3 is made up of 14 amino acids. The V and J ends lost 4 bases and 5 bases respectively, with 14 bases between them. The CDR3 loop reads CASSPWWGSETQYF. For the CDR3, the DNA is TGTGCCAGCAGCCCCTGGTGGGGGTCCGAGACCCAGTACTTC.

Here the CDR3 reads CASRSIIRGGYTF. The CDR3 DNA reads TGTGCCAGCAGGTCGATCATAAGGGGCGGCTACACCTTC. V gene TRBV6-6 combines with J gene TRBJ1-2; perhaps TRBD1 as D (5 bases). Germline lookup yields CDR1 MNHNY and CDR2 SVGAGI (reference sequence). Trimming pared 6 bases from V and 8 bases from J, leaving 16 bases between. CDR3 length equals 13 residues.

This chain links TRBV7-2 with TRBJ2-7, with no clear D. The CDR3 runs to 14 residues. Trimming removed 1 base at V and 3 bases at J, with 10 bases between. Germline CDR1 SGHTA, CDR2 FQGNSA. CDR3 region: CASSLGDTNYEQYF. The CDR3 DNA sequence: TGTGCCAGCAGCTTAGGAGACACGAACTACGAGCAGTACTTC.

This chain uses TRBV5-3 with TRBJ1-3, with 8 bases fitting TRBD1. TRBV5-3 is marked as an open reading frame, function uncertain. The V gene end was trimmed by 4 bases and the J gene end by 0 bases; junction bases not matched to a gene: 9. This CDR3 contains 17 residues. The CDR3 DNA reads TGTGCCAGAAGCCGGACAGGGCCTTTCGCCTCTGGAAACACCATATATTTT. Protein: CARSRTGPFASGNTIYF.

This sequence joins TRBV2 and TRBJ1-5, with 9 positions matching TRBD1. V was pared by 5 bases and J by 4 bases, with 6 bases of the junction left unmatched. The V gene's germline CDR1 is SNHLY and CDR2 FYNNEI. The CDR3 is made up of 15 amino acids. CDR3 sequence reads: CASSHRDRVNQPQHF. CDR3 coding DNA: TGTGCCAGCAGTCACCGGGACAGGGTTAATCAGCCCCAGCATTTT.

CDR3 sequence: CASSYPDALLSSGANVLTF. The CDR3 DNA reads TGCGCCAGCAGCTACCCGGACGCCCTCCTTAGCTCTGGGGCCAACGTCCTGACTTTC. The chain couples TRBV5-1 to TRBJ2-6; D is undetermined. V dropped 3 bases and J dropped 0 bases, with 19 bases sitting between them. The CDR3 spans 19 residues. Germline CDR1 is SGHRS and CDR2 is YFSETQ.

This sequence joins TRBV11-3 and TRBJ2-3; D is unclear. CDR1 is SGHNT, CDR2 YENEEA, per germline. Trimming pared 3 bases from V and 2 bases from J, leaving 6 bases between. The CDR3 has 13 residues. Written as DNA, the CDR3 is TGTGCCAGCAGCTTGATACTCACAGATACGCAGTATTTT. Translated: CASSLILTDTQYF.

The genes are TRBV9 and TRBJ1-3; D remains unclear. Per the germline V gene, CDR1 is SGDLS and CDR2 is YYNGEE. The CDR3 has 16 amino acids. Trimming removed 5 bases at V and 0 bases at J, with 15 bases between. The CDR3 sequence: CASSATSINSGNTIYF. The CDR3 nucleotides are TGTGCCAGCAGTGCCACATCTATTAACTCTGGAAACACCATATATTTT.

The rearrangement uses TRBV9 and TRBJ1-1, with 7 nucleotides matching TRBD1. The length of the CDR3 is 14 residues. Germline CDR1 SGDLS, CDR2 YYNGEE. The V segment lost 0 bases and the J segment 4 bases; nucleotides outside the gene matches: 3. CDR3 amino acids: CASSVAGGSTEAFF. CDR3 DNA sequence: TGTGCCAGCAGCGTAGCAGGGGGGAGCACTGAAGCTTTCTTT.

This clone is a singleton in its sample. The chain employs TRBV4-2 and TRBJ2-5; 9 bases match TRBD1. CDR1 and CDR2 (germline): LGHNA, YNFKEQ. The trim removed 1 base at V and 3 bases at J, leaving 6 bases unmatched. The CDR3 spans 16 residues. The CDR3 is CASSQVGQGLEETQYF. Here the CDR3 DNA reads TGTGCCAGCAGCCAAGTGGGACAGGGTTTGGAAGAGACCCAGTACTTC.

This clone was observed a single time. The chain recombines TRBV5-5 with TRBJ2-5; a possible D gene is TRBD1 (5 bases). This CDR3 has 14 amino acids. Per germline, CDR1 SGHKS and CDR2 YYEKEE (reference sequence). V was clipped by 2 bases and J by 4 bases, with 12 bases between them. The CDR3 coding sequence is TGTGCCAGCAGCTTCGACAGCAATACAGAGACCCAGTACTTC. Its translation is CASSFDSNTETQYF.

This chain joins TRBV7-2 and TRBJ2-1; 10 bases match TRBD2. The germline gives CDR1 SGHTA, CDR2 FQGNSA. CDR3 size: 17 residues. With 1 base clipped from V and 2 bases from J, the junction kept 5 bases outside the gene matches. Here the CDR3 DNA reads TGTGCCAGCAGCTTAGGTGCTAGCGGGGGCCCCTACAATGAGCAGTTCTTC. It codes for CASSLGASGGPYNEQFF.

Concerning this clone: The junction differs from germline at one of its ends, possibly a read error. The chain is built from TRBV5-6 and TRBJ2-1; D is undetermined. The CDR3 is 11 residues long. CDR1 and CDR2 (germline): SGHDT, YYEEEE. CDR3 nucleotides: TGTGCCAGCAGCTCCAACAATGAGCAGTTCTTC. Translated: CASSSNNEQFF.

This clone was found many times. V is TRBV2 and J is TRBJ1-5; 9 positions agree with TRBD1. Germline V gene sequence: CDR1 SNHLY, CDR2 FYNNEI. CDR3 length: 14 amino acids. Losses at the gene ends were 6 bases for V and 2 bases for J; bases not matched to a gene: 2. The CDR3 DNA follows: TGTGCCAGCAGGTGGACAGGGGGCAATCAGCCCCAGCATTTT. Translated: CASRWTGGNQPQHF.